These T cell receptor beta chains were read from a single sample in a study of CD8 T cells in ankylosing spondylitis. TCRdb re-called the 5' RACE reads with MiXCR, one entry per CDR3 protein. The repertoire holds fewer than 200,000 distinct CDR3 sequences, with 15% to 20% as singletons. The sequencing sample was made of blood, either unsorted or a sorted T cell fraction (not recorded which). Receptor source: a male donor aged 10-29 years with ankylosing spondylitis or in good health (not recorded which). Both conserved end residues are part of each CDR3. D genes are given only for firm matches. Some rows mark clone size as missing; the rest say once, few, many or name a class of expanded clone.

TRBD2	TRBJ2-1	TRBV12-3/TRBV12-4	.	TGTGCCAGCGGGACTAAAGGGTTCTTC	CASGTKGFF
TRBD2	TRBJ2-1	TRBV20-1	many	TGCAGTGCTAGAGAAAAGGGACTACCCCATGAGCAGTTCTTC	CSAREKGLPHEQFF
.	TRBJ2-1	TRBV3-1	many	TGTGCCAGCAGCCAAGATGAGACTTTCTATCACAATGAGCAGTTCTTC	CASSQDETFYHNEQFF
.	TRBJ2-3	TRBV20-1	many	TGCAGTGCACATACGGGACGCCCCGGCGATACGCAGTATTTT	CSAHTGRPGDTQYF
.	TRBJ1-3	TRBV12-3/TRBV12-4	many	TGTGCCAGCAGTTCCTTTGAATCTGGAAACACCATATATTTT	CASSSFESGNTIYF
TRBD2	TRBJ2-7	TRBV7-2	many	TGTGCCAGCAGCTCTAGGGGCAGGGGTATGACTAGCGGGAGCTCCGAGCAGTACTTC	CASSSRGRGMTSGSSEQYF
TRBD1	TRBJ2-7	TRBV19	many	TGTGCCAGTAGCCCCGGGACAGACGGTACCATCTACGAGCAGTACTTC	CASSPGTDGTIYEQYF
TRBD1	TRBJ1-5	TRBV6-6	.	TGTGCCAGCAGTTACACAGGGGGAGACAATCAGCCCCAGCATTTT	CASSYTGGDNQPQHF
.	TRBJ2-1	TRBV7-9	many	TGTGCCAGCAGCTTAGCTATGGCGGGACCGTACAATGAGCAGTTCTTC	CASSLAMAGPYNEQFF
.	TRBJ2-3	TRBV7-9	many	TGTGCCAGCAGTCAGGGTTCTTCGGCAGATACGCAGTATTTT	CASSQGSSADTQYF
.	TRBJ1-1	TRBV29-1	many	TGCAGCGTAGCCACGGGAGGATCTACGGGAACTGAAGCTTTCTTT	CSVATGGSTGTEAFF
.	TRBJ2-1	TRBV5-1	many	TGCGCCAGCAGCTTGGTTGCCGGCTTCGCTGAGCAGTTCTTC	CASSLVAGFAEQFF
.	TRBJ2-3	TRBV5-1	many	TGCGCCAGCAGCCCAATGGGGCAGTACACAGATACGCAGTATTTT	CASSPMGQYTDTQYF
TRBD1	TRBJ1-1	TRBV5-1	many	TGCGCCAGCGGGAGCGGGACAGGAGGCACTGAAGCTTTCTTT	CASGSGTGGTEAFF
.	TRBJ2-1	TRBV7-6	.	TGTGCCAGCAGCTTAGCGCTAGGGGGGAGATACAATGAGCAGTTCTTC	CASSLALGGRYNEQFF
.	TRBJ1-1	TRBV29-1	.	TGCAGCGTTGAAGTCAGGGGCGAGTTCACTGAAGCTTTCTTT	CSVEVRGEFTEAFF
.	TRBJ2-2	TRBV24-1	many	TGTGCCACCGGGGTGGCCGGGGCCGGGACGAACACCGGGGAGCTGTTTTTT	CATGVAGAGTNTGELFF
TRBD1	TRBJ1-2	TRBV27	many	TGTGCCAGCAGTTTGGTTGGGACAGGGGGCGATGGCTACACCTTC	CASSLVGTGGDGYTF
.	TRBJ2-3	TRBV15	many	TGTGCCACCAGCAGAGATATCGCGGATACGCAGTATTTT	CATSRDIADTQYF
TRBD1	TRBJ2-5	TRBV5-1	many	TGCGCCAGCAGACTGACAGGGTACGAGACCCAGTACTTC	CASRLTGYETQYF
.	TRBJ1-4	TRBV7-2	many	TGTGCCAGCAGCTCAGCACAACAGTATGAAAAACTGTTTTTT	CASSSAQQYEKLFF
TRBD2	TRBJ2-1	TRBV29-1	.	TGCAGCGTTAGCGGTCTAGCGGGGGGAAATGAGCAGTTCTTC	CSVSGLAGGNEQFF
.	TRBJ2-1	TRBV27	.	TGTGCCTCGCGTAGCTTAGCCTACAATGAGCAGTTCTTC	CASRSLAYNEQFF
TRBD1	TRBJ1-2	TRBV20-1	few	TGCAGTGCTGCGGGGACAGGGTATTCTAACTATGGCTACACCTTC	CSAAGTGYSNYGYTF
TRBD2	TRBJ2-3	TRBV10-2	many	TGCGCCAGCAGTGAGGGGGCCGGGACTAGCGGCACAGATACGCAGTATTTT	CASSEGAGTSGTDTQYF
TRBD2	TRBJ2-5	TRBV4-2	few	TGTGCCAGCAGCCAAGAGGGTGAACTAGCGGGGGTCCAAGAGACCCAGTACTTC	CASSQEGELAGVQETQYF
TRBD1	TRBJ1-2	TRBV19	.	TGTGCCAGTAGTACCCGGGACAGGGGGAACTATGGCTACACCTTC	CASSTRDRGNYGYTF
TRBD2	TRBJ2-1	TRBV10-3	many	TGTGCCATCAGCGGTGTGAGCGGGGACTACAATGAGCAGTTCTTC	CAISGVSGDYNEQFF
TRBD1	TRBJ2-2	TRBV5-1	many	TGCGCCAGCAGCTATGACAGGGCGAACACCGGGGAGCTGTTTTTT	CASSYDRANTGELFF
.	TRBJ2-6	TRBV12-3/TRBV12-4	many	TGTGCCAGCAGGACCGAGGGGGCTGGGGCCAACGTCCTGACTTTC	CASRTEGAGANVLTF